A single sample gave rise to the 21 T cell receptor beta chains below, sequenced in a study of blood T cells in healthy people across ages. Alongside a J-beta primer mix, a sample-barcoded 5' primer served in a second PCR lasting roughly 7 to 11 cycles. TCRdb itself ran the 5' RACE reads through MiXCR, one entry per CDR3 protein. The repertoire holds hundreds of thousands of distinct CDR3 sequences, with 55% to 65% as singletons. The sequenced material came from blood. The receptors derive from a young man in good health.

The sample holds a few counts of this clonotype. The chain combines TRBV9 with TRBJ2-7; D gene unclear. Trimming removed 0 bases from V and 0 bases from J, with 7 bases in between. The germline V gene encodes CDR1 SGDLS and CDR2 YYNGEE. The CDR3 contains 14 residues. DNA of the CDR3: TGTGCCAGCAGCGTAGACCCGGTCTCCTACGAGCAGTACTTC. It translates to CASSVDPVSYEQYF. Full variable domain (remainder filled in from reference TRBV9 and TRBJ2-7): DSGVTQTPKHLITATGQRVTLRCSPRSGDLSVYWYQQSLDQGLQFLIQYYNGEERAKGNILERFSAQQFPDLHSELNLSSLELGDSALYFCASSVDPVSYEQYFGPGTRLTVT.

The chain's CDR3 is CASSVAQGEEKLFF. The CDR3 DNA reads TGTGCCAGCAGCGTAGCTCAGGGAGAAGAAAAACTGTTTTTT. The rearrangement uses TRBV9 and TRBJ1-4, with D tentatively TRBD1 (5 bases). CDR3 length: 14 amino acids. Looked up from germline, CDR1 is SGDLS and CDR2 is YYNGEE. The V end was cut by 0 bases, the J end by 8 bases, with 11 bases between.

This clonotype was picked up a small number of times. The chain carries TRBV28 and TRBJ2-7; 7 bases fit TRBD1. V was pared by 1 base and J by 1 base, with 4 bases of the junction left unmatched. This CDR3 contains 15 residues. The germline V gene encodes CDR1 MDHEN and CDR2 SYDVKM. CDR3 amino acids: CASSLLGTASYEQYF. The CDR3 DNA reads TGTGCCAGCAGTTTATTGGGGACAGCATCCTACGAGCAGTACTTC.

Of note for this clonotype: The junction departs from germline at one end; a sequencing error may be responsible. The chain uses TRBV4-3 and TRBJ2-7; D is unclear. Germline V gene data show CDR1 as LGHNA and CDR2 as YSLEER. The CDR3 spans 13 residues. Here the CDR3 DNA reads TGTGCCAGCAGCCAAGACGTGGGCTACGAGCAGTACTTC. It encodes CASSQDVGYEQYF.

This clonotype was seen a handful of times. The chain combines TRBV9 with TRBJ2-6, with D unresolved. This CDR3 has 15 residues. Germline CDR1 is SGDLS and CDR2 is YYNGEE. Trimming shortened V by 0 bases and J by 4 bases, and 8 bases separated the two germline ends. The CDR3 sequence is CASSVDVAGANVLTF. CDR3 coding DNA: TGTGCCAGCAGCGTAGATGTGGCCGGGGCCAACGTCCTGACTTTC. The full variable domain, its missing parts supplied by reference TRBV9 and TRBJ2-6, is DSGVTQTPKHLITATGQRVTLRCSPRSGDLSVYWYQQSLDQGLQFLIQYYNGEERAKGNILERFSAQQFPDLHSELNLSSLELGDSALYFCASSVDVAGANVLTFGAGSRLTVL.

This clonotype was seen once. The gene calls are TRBV6-5 and TRBJ2-1, with 8 bases lining up with TRBD2. CDR1 MNHEY and CDR2 SVGAGI come from the germline V gene. The CDR3 length is 20 residues. The V and J ends lost 4 bases and 0 bases, in that order; junction bases with no gene match: 17. The CDR3 region has the DNA TGTGCCAGCAGTTTCCGGGGGGGCCTGGGGTTGAGCGTCTCCTACAATGAGCAGTTCTTC. Residues: CASSFRGGLGLSVSYNEQFF.

A few counts support this clonotype. This chain connects TRBV5-1 to TRBJ1-4; D is unclear. The V and J ends lost 5 bases and 0 bases respectively, with 14 bases between them. Germline CDR1 is SGHRS and CDR2 is YFSETQ. This CDR3 region has 16 residues. CDR3: CASSSTIGATNEKLFF. The CDR3 DNA reads TGCGCCAGCAGTTCGACCATAGGCGCAACTAATGAAAAACTGTTTTTT.

V usage is TRBV6-5 and J usage is TRBJ2-5; D not resolved. Germline V gene sequence: CDR1 MNHEY, CDR2 SVGAGI. CDR3 length: 15 amino acids. The germline V and J ends were trimmed by 2 bases and 0 bases, with 10 bases remaining between them. The chain's CDR3 is CASSYGSLYQETQYF. DNA of the CDR3: TGTGCCAGCAGTTACGGGTCTCTGTACCAAGAGACCCAGTACTTC.

This clonotype occurred a few times. The CDR3 sequence is CSAMTGAGYEQYF. The CDR3 DNA is TGCAGCGCCATGACAGGGGCCGGGTACGAGCAGTACTTC. This chain links TRBV29-1 with TRBJ2-4; TRBD1 aligns across 8 bases. The J call may not be correct, given that the DNA end is closer to TRBJ2-7. Germline V gene sequence: CDR1 SQVTM, CDR2 ANQGSEA. This CDR3 comprises 13 residues.

This clonotype was observed at least ten times. The gene calls are TRBV29-1 and TRBJ1-2; D remains unclear. CDR1 is SQVTM, CDR2 ANQGSEA, per germline. This CDR3 is built from 13 residues. Trimming took 3 bases from V and 1 from J, leaving 9 bases between them. In nucleotides, the CDR3 is TGCAGCGTTGACGCTCGGAATAACTATGGCTACACCTTC. Amino acid sequence: CSVDARNNYGYTF.

This clonotype was recorded only once. This rearrangement joins TRBV6-5 to TRBJ1-2; D perhaps matches TRBD1 (6 bases). Trimming took 4 bases from V and 2 from J, leaving 14 bases between them. This CDR3 contains 15 residues. The germline gives CDR1 MNHEY, CDR2 SVGAGI. The CDR3 region is CASSSEPGANYGYTF. DNA of the CDR3: TGTGCCAGCAGTTCCGAACCGGGGGCGAACTATGGCTACACCTTC.

The chain carries TRBV7-2 and TRBJ2-3, with a possible D match to TRBD2 (7 bases). The length of the CDR3 is 18 residues. Germline loops: CDR1 SGHTA, CDR2 FQGNSA. V was trimmed by 5 bases and J by 1 base, leaving 22 bases between them. The CDR3 protein is CASSQSGAGALGTDTQYF. The DNA of the CDR3 is TGTGCCAGCAGCCAATCGGGTGCGGGGGCCCTCGGCACAGATACGCAGTATTTT.

This clonotype was recorded only once. The rearrangement links TRBV12-3 or TRBV12-4 to TRBJ2-7; D unresolved. The CDR3 loop spans 13 amino acids. V gave up 0 bases and J gave up 7 bases, with 10 bases separating them. CDR3 nucleotide sequence: TGTGCCAGCAGTTTAGCGGCCCTGGGTGAGCAGTACTTC. This translates into CASSLAALGEQYF.

This clonotype was found once. The chain uses TRBV12-3 or TRBV12-4 and TRBJ1-6; a possible D gene is TRBD1 (6 bases). Trimming cost V 2 bases and J 8 bases, with 10 bases left between them. The CDR3 consists of 14 residues. The CDR3 here is CASSLQGLDSPLHF. The CDR3 DNA sequence: TGTGCCAGCAGTTTACAGGGGTTGGATTCACCCCTCCACTTT.

The V gene is TRBV5-6, the J gene TRBJ2-4; D is perhaps TRBD1 (5 bases). Germline V gene sequence: CDR1 SGHDT, CDR2 YYEEEE. V lost 1 base and J lost 4, with 36 bases in between. The CDR3 has 23 residues. Here the CDR3 DNA reads TGTGCCAGCAGCTTGAGCCTACAGGCAGCAGCTCTTAAAGGGCATGGACCAAAAAACATTCAGTACTTC. This gives the protein CASSLSLQAAALKGHGPKNIQYF.

The rearrangement uses TRBV20-1 and TRBJ2-1; no clear D gene. From germline, CDR1 is DFQATT and CDR2 SNEGSKA (reference sequence). The germline V and J ends were trimmed by 2 bases and 13 bases, with 18 bases remaining between them. The CDR3 totals 13 residues. This chain's CDR3 is CSARPGSGETQFF. CDR3 bases: TGCAGTGCTAGACCAGGCTCCGGCGAGACCCAGTTCTTC.

This clonotype showed up just once. The rearrangement joins TRBV7-2 to TRBJ1-6; 7 bases line up with TRBD1. CDR3 length: 16 residues. V trimming: 5 bases; J trimming: 8 bases; junction bases outside the gene matches: 12. CDR1 is SGHTA and CDR2 is FQGNSA in the germline V gene. The CDR3 sequence is CASSPRGQRWDSPLHF. The CDR3 bases are TGTGCCAGCAGCCCGAGGGGGCAACGATGGGATTCACCCCTCCACTTT.

The J gene is TRBJ2-7, the V gene TRBV6-1; D is perhaps TRBD1 or TRBD2 (5 bases each). Looked up from germline, CDR1 is MNHNS and CDR2 is SASEGT. The V end lost 5 bases, the J end lost 3 bases, and 14 bases lay between the germline ends. This CDR3 is built from 14 residues. CDR3 bases: TGTGCCAGCAGTAACCGGGACGGAAACTACGAGCAGTACTTC. Translation: CASSNRDGNYEQYF.

The chain joins TRBV5-1 to TRBJ1-1; no firm D call. From germline, CDR1 is SGHRS and CDR2 YFSETQ. The CDR3 is 12 amino acids. The ends were cut back, 5 bases at V and 7 bases at J, with 12 bases in the middle. The CDR3 DNA follows: TGCGCCAGCAGAATAAAAAGCGGTGAAGCTTTCTTT. Protein sequence: CASRIKSGEAFF.

The gene calls are TRBV7-8 and TRBJ2-3; TRBD2 aligns across 11 bases. V gave up 5 bases and J gave up 2 bases; unmatched junction bases: 9. The V gene's germline CDR1 is SGHVS and CDR2 FQNEAQ. CDR3 length: 17 residues. CDR3 region: CASSPYRLAGYTDTQYF. The CDR3, as DNA: TGTGCCAGCAGCCCCTATCGACTAGCGGGGTACACAGATACGCAGTATTTT.

The V gene is TRBV24-1, the J gene TRBJ2-3; tentative D call: TRBD1 (5 bases). CDR3 length equals 15 residues. Germline V gene sequence: CDR1 KGHDR, CDR2 SFDVKD. V was shortened by 4 bases and J by 3 bases, with 13 bases between the two germline ends. CDR3 nucleotide sequence: TGTGCCACCAGTGAAGAAGGGGCAGGGACAGATACGCAGTATTTT. Amino acids: CATSEEGAGTDTQYF.